The 18 T cell receptor beta chains below come from one sample, sequenced in a study of tumor-infiltrating lymphocytes in primary liver carcinoma. Blood RNA came from unsorted whole blood; germline DNA was also extracted. Making TCR beta cDNA involved approximately 0.5 ug total RNA and a constant-region primer. Generation of the TCR beta libraries relied on three nested multiplex PCR rounds using slightly modified ARM-PCR. Both of the initial two PCR rounds ran for approximately 11 cycles and employed TRBV1-TRBV30 forward primers alongside a C-beta reverse primer. TCRdb fed the multiplex PCR reads into MiXCR, producing one record per CDR3 protein. The sample consists of fewer than 400,000 distinct CDR3 sequences, 65% of them appearing once. The material sequenced was peripheral blood. The receptors shown here come from a man between 35 and 55 years old with primary liver carcinoma and hepatitis B virus infection.

This clonotype appeared once. With a much larger clone just one base away, this may be a read error. The J gene is TRBJ2-7, the V gene TRBV10-3; TRBD1 matches at 8 bases. The CDR3 has 14 residues. Trimming cost V 11 bases and J 5 bases; bases outside gene matches: 14. CDR1 and CDR2 from the germline V gene are ENHRY and SYGVKD. The CDR3 reads CASKSGTGPNEQYF. CDR3 DNA sequence: TGTGCCTCAAAGAGTGGGACAGGTCCCAACGAGCAGTACTTC.

About this clonotype: One end of the junction does not line up with germline, which may come from a read error. This sequence joins TRBV11-1 and TRBJ2-1; 7 nucleotides agree with TRBD2. The germline V gene encodes CDR1 SGHAT and CDR2 FQDESV (reference sequence). CDR3 length equals 15 residues. In nucleotides, the CDR3 is TGTGCCTGCAGCTTAGGAGGCGGGAGTGACGATGAGCAGTTCTTC. This codes for CACSLGGGSDDEQFF.

Regarding this clonotype: A clone one base away is much larger, so this may be a read error. The genes are TRBV29-1 and TRBJ2-6; maybe TRBD1 (6 bases). The CDR3 length is 15 residues. In germline, CDR1 is SQVTM, CDR2 ANQGSEA. CDR3 region: CSVADTGTGANLLTF. Here the CDR3 DNA reads TGCAGCGTTGCTGACACAGGGACCGGGGCCAACCTCCTGACTTTC.

Concerning this clonotype: The junction shows a germline mismatch at one end, possibly a read error. The rearrangement joins TRBV5-4 to TRBJ1-1; D is uncertain. Germline values: CDR1 SGHNT, CDR2 YYREEE (reference sequence). The CDR3 totals 16 residues. CDR3 nucleotides: TGTGCCAGCAGCCTGGCGGGCAGCGCGGGGAACACTGTAGCTTTCTTT. This sequence encodes CASSLAGSAGNTVAFF. Combining the CDR3 with reference TRBV5-4 and TRBJ1-1 gives the whole variable domain ETGVTQSPTHLIKTRGQQVTLRCSSQSGHNTVSWYQQALGQGPQFIFQYYREEENGRGNFPPRFSGLQFPNYSSELNVNALELDDSALYLCASSLAGSAGNTVAFFGQGTRLTVV.

This clonotype was detected many times. Here the CDR3 DNA reads TGTGCCAGCATCGACTCGGGGACAGGGGACACTGAAGCTTTCTTT. This encodes CASIDSGTGDTEAFF. The V gene is TRBV6-2 or TRBV6-3, the J gene TRBJ1-1; 10 nucleotides agree with TRBD1. Trimming at V came to 7 bases and at J to 3 bases, leaving 8 bases not matched to a gene. The CDR3 is 15 amino acids. The germline CDR1 and CDR2 sequences are MNHEY and SVGEGT.

As for this clonotype: Given a much more abundant clone one base away, this may be a read error. A read error is likely, as this CDR3 ends without the conserved phenylalanine or tryptophan. The chain couples TRBV29-1 to TRBJ2-7; D tentatively reads TRBD1 or TRBD2 (5 bases each). Looked up from germline, CDR1 is SQVTM and CDR2 is ANQGSEA. CDR3 length: 13 amino acids. The ends were cut back, 6 bases at V and 2 bases at J, with 14 bases in the middle. CDR3 DNA: TGCAGCGTATCCGGGACCCCCGCCTACGAGCAGTACTAC. Translation gives CSVSGTPAYEQYY.

This clonotype was recorded once. The chain recombines TRBV28 with TRBJ2-1; maybe TRBD1 (5 bases). The CDR3 totals 13 residues. V lost 6 bases to trimming and J lost 6 bases, with 12 bases between them. In germline, CDR1 is MDHEN, CDR2 SYDVKM. The DNA for the CDR3 is TGTGCCAGCAGGGGGCGGCCGATCAATGAGCAGTTCTTC. It specifies CASRGRPINEQFF.

The rearrangement uses TRBV9 and TRBJ1-1, with D maybe TRBD1 (6 bases). V dropped 3 bases and J dropped 4 bases, with 13 bases sitting between them. Germline V gene lookup returns CDR1 SGDLS and CDR2 YYNGEE. The CDR3 covers 14 residues. The DNA for the CDR3 is TGTGCCAGCAGCGGTAATGGACAGAGCACTGAAGCTTTCTTT. This codes for CASSGNGQSTEAFF.

On this clonotype itself: This may stem from a read error, because a much larger clone lies one nucleotide away. This CDR3 reads CASSSWTLGNSPFHF. The CDR3 nucleotides are TGTGCCAGCAGCTCCTGGACTCTTGGTAATTCACCCTTCCACTTT. The chain couples TRBV5-6 to TRBJ1-6; D gene ambiguous. The germline CDR1 and CDR2 sequences are SGHDT and YYEEEE. The CDR3 totals 15 residues.

V and J are TRBV13 and TRBJ2-7; no definite D call. The CDR3 covers 15 residues. With 2 bases removed from V and 5 bases from J, the gap between germline ends came to 16 bases. Germline lookup yields CDR1 PRHDT and CDR2 FYEKMQ (reference sequence). The CDR3, as DNA: TGTGCCAGCAGCTTAACCCTAGGCGGCCGGGACGAGCAGTACTTC. It encodes CASSLTLGGRDEQYF. Full variable domain (rest looked up from reference TRBV13 and TRBJ2-7): AAGVIQSPRHLIKEKRETATLKCYPIPRHDTVYWYQQGPGQDPQFLISFYEKMQSDKGSIPDRFSAQQFSDYHSELNMSSLELGDSALYFCASSLTLGGRDEQYFGPGTRLTVT.

A word on this clonotype: At one end, the junction sequence differs from germline, possibly due to a read error. The rearrangement uses TRBV11-1 and TRBJ2-3; 7 bases agree with TRBD2. This CDR3 spans 17 amino acids. Germline CDR1 reads SGHAT; CDR2 reads FQDESV (reference sequence). The CDR3 spells CAGSQGSSGFNTDTQYF. In DNA form, the CDR3 reads TGCGCCGGCAGCCAAGGAAGTAGCGGGTTTAACACAGATACGCAGTATTTT.

A word on this clonotype: A much bigger clone sits one base away, suggesting this may be a read error. This chain connects TRBV12-3 or TRBV12-4 to TRBJ2-1; D possibly corresponds to TRBD2 (6 bases). The CDR3 is 14 amino acids. The V gene lost 1 base and the J gene lost 9 bases, with 13 bases spanning the gap. The chain's CDR3 is CASSLGSEGSEQFF. CDR3 DNA: TGTGCCAGCAGTTTAGGTTCGGAGGGGAGTGAGCAGTTCTTC.

The rearrangement joins TRBV6-2 or TRBV6-3 to TRBJ2-3; TRBD1 agrees at 8 bases. The CDR3 has 17 residues. The ends lost 6 bases at V and 2 bases at J; junction bases unmatched: 13. Germline CDR1 is MNHEY and CDR2 is SVGEGT. As DNA, the CDR3 is TGTGCCAGCAGCACAACAGGGGACAGGACCACCACAGATACGCAGTATTTT. Translated, it gives CASSTTGDRTTTDTQYF.

Concerning this clonotype itself: With a much larger clone just one base away, this may be a read error. The chain recombines TRBV11-2 with TRBJ2-5; D is undetermined. V lost 5 bases to trimming and J lost 0 bases, with 4 bases between them. CDR3 size: 12 residues. In germline, CDR1 is SGHAT, CDR2 FQNNGV. DNA for the CDR3: TGTGCCAGCAGCACGCACCAAGAGACCCAGTACTTC. Translated, it gives CASSTHQETQYF.

Concerning this clonotype itself: This sequence may be a read error, since a much larger clone differs from it by one base. The CDR3 reads CANSLGHDTQYF. In DNA form, the CDR3 reads TGTGCCAACAGCTTAGGTCATGATACGCAGTATTTT. The rearrangement joins TRBV7-9 to TRBJ2-3; D remains unclear. The CDR3 spans 12 residues. From germline, CDR1 is SEHNR and CDR2 FQNEAQ (reference sequence).

This clonotype was picked up a small number of times. A clone one base away is much larger, so this may be a read error. The J gene is TRBJ1-5, the V gene TRBV12-3 or TRBV12-4; no clear D. This CDR3 region has 13 residues. CDR3 nucleotide sequence: TGTGTCAGCAGTTTAGGCAGCAATCAGCCCCAGCATTTT. It translates to CVSSLGSNQPQHF.

This clonotype was observed at least ten times. The V and J genes are TRBV11-2 and TRBJ1-1, with 8 bases aligning to TRBD1. The CDR3 spans 15 residues. J was trimmed by 1 base and V by 5 bases; bases with no gene match: 6. Germline CDR1 reads SGHAT; CDR2 reads FQNNGV. The CDR3 loop reads CASSPRGLENTEAFF. The CDR3, as DNA: TGTGCCAGCAGCCCCAGGGGGCTCGAGAACACTGAAGCTTTCTTT.

Comment on this clonotype: A much larger clone is a single base away; this may be a read error. V and J are TRBV6-1 and TRBJ1-2; a possible D gene is TRBD1 (5 bases). CDR1 is MNHNS, CDR2 SASEGT, per germline. The length of the CDR3 is 20 residues. V lost 3 bases and J 3 bases, leaving 29 bases between the germline ends. CDR3: CASSDRAKRIHRGTHYGYTF. The CDR3 DNA sequence: TGTGCCAGCAGTGACAGGGCCAAAAGAATTCACAGAGGCACTCACTATGGCTACACCTTC.